Listed here is a single T cell receptor beta chain. This specimen comes from a study of blood T cell repertoires in COVID-19. Overall study context: Sample material is recorded as cDNA or gDNA derived from T cells, B-cell-depleted T cells, or PBMCs.

In the original processing: Estimation of nucleated cell counts was performed using reference gene primer amplification. Measured with immunoSEQ multiplex PCR; TCRdb has only the in-frame clones, and not every one. That table furnishes V, J and clone size, whereas the DNA furnished D and trimming. This sample has approximately 170,000 clones, with 80% found just once. This receptor was obtained from a man in his forties or fifties who had recovered from COVID-19. Material: PBMCs or T cells enriched from blood (not recorded which).

CDR3 bases: TGTGCCAGCAGTGAATACCACAGAAGCACAGATACGCAGTATTTT. Its protein is CASSEYHRSTDTQYF. The chain recombines TRBV2 with TRBJ2-3; D not certain. This CDR3 is built from 15 residues. V lost 2 bases, J lost 0 bases, and 9 bases lay in between. The germline V gene encodes CDR1 SNHLY and CDR2 FYNNEI.